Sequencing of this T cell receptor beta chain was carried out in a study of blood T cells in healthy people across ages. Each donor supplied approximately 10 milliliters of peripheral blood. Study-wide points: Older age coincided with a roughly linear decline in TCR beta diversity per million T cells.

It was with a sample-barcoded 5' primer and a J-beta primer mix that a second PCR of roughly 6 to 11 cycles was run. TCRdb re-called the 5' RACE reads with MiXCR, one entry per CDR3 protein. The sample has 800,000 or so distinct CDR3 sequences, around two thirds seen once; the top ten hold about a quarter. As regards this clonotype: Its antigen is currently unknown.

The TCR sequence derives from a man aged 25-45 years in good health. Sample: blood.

CDR3 region: CSVGQGVTDEQFF. For the CDR3, the DNA is TGCAGCGTTGGACAGGGGGTTACGGATGAGCAGTTCTTC. This chain connects TRBV29-1 to TRBJ2-1; 9 bases fit TRBD1. With 4 bases clipped from V and 8 bases from J, the junction kept 6 bases outside the gene matches. Germline V gene sequence: CDR1 SQVTM, CDR2 ANQGSEA. This CDR3 comprises 13 residues.